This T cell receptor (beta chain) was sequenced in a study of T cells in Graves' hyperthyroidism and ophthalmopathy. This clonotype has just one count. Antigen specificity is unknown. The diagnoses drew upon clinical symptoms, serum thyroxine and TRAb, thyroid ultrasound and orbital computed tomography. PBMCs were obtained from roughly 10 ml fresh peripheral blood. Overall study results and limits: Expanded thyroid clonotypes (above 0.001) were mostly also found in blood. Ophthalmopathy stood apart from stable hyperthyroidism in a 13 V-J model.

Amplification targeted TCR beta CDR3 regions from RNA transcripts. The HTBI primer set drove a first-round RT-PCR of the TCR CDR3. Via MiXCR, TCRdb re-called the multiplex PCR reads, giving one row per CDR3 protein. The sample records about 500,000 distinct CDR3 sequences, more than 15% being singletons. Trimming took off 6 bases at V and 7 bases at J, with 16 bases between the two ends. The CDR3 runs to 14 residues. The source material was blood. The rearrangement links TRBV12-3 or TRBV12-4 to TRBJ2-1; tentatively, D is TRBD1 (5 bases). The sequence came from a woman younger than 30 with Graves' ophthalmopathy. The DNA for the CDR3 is TGTGCCAGCAGACGGACAAGGAGTAGGAATGAGCAGTTCTTC. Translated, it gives CASRRTRSRNEQFF.